This T cell receptor beta chain was recovered during a study of beta chain features in type 1 diabetes. Overall study context: Sorted cells examined across all samples numbered 107,917,701. Study-level results: Within each of all four CD4+ subsets, Type 1 diabetes patients had TCRB CDR3s that were moderately but significantly shorter.

Regarding this clone: Its specificity is unknown.

Germline V gives CDR1 KGHSH, CDR2 LQKENI. The CDR3 has 12 amino acids. Trimming cost V 8 bases and J 5 bases; bases outside gene matches: 5. Since all of the isolated RNA was reverse transcribed, expressed TCRB transcripts were what got sequenced. Sequencing used immunoSEQ multiplex PCR; TCRdb keeps in-frame clones, though not all of them. The table has 250,000 or so clones, 27% seen once. The chain is built from TRBV18 and TRBJ1-1; TRBD1 aligns across 7 bases. This sequence was found in a man younger than 45 in good health. The sample comprised central memory CD4+ T cells from blood. CDR3 region: CASTGDFTEAFF. The CDR3 DNA reads TGTGCCAGCACAGGGGATTTTACTGAAGCTTTCTTT.